These 6 T cell receptor beta chains were sequenced from one sample in a study of blood T cell repertoires in COVID-19. Repertoires were generated with immunoSEQ multiplex PCR, while TCRdb's copy carries only in-frame clones and drops some. The sample shows approximately 270,000 clones, 75% to 95% of them seen only once. Sequencing was performed on PBMCs or T cells enriched from blood (not recorded which). Receptors originate from a middle-aged man who had been exposed to COVID-19.

The chain employs TRBV28 and TRBJ2-3; TRBD2 is a possible D gene (5 bases). With 4 bases removed from V and 5 bases from J, the gap between germline ends came to 16 bases. The CDR3 loop spans 15 amino acids. Germline CDR1 reads MDHEN; CDR2 reads SYDVKM. Written as DNA, the CDR3 is TGTGCCAGCAGTTCGCCTCCGGGGAAACAAGATACGCAGTATTTT. This codes for CASSSPPGKQDTQYF.

The chain has TRBV19 and TRBJ1-1, with D tentatively TRBD1 (5 bases). This CDR3 is 14 amino acids long. The V gene lost 3 bases and the J gene lost 6 bases, with 14 bases spanning the gap. Germline V CDR1 and CDR2: LNHDA, SQIVND (reference sequence). CDR3 loop: CASSITGGRSEAFF. DNA of the CDR3: TGTGCCAGTAGTATCACGGGGGGAAGATCTGAAGCTTTCTTT.

This chain uses TRBV6-2 or TRBV6-3 with TRBJ2-5; 10 bases fit TRBD1. With V trimmed by 6 bases and J by 4 bases, 8 bases remained unmatched. This CDR3 comprises 15 residues. From germline, CDR1 is MNHEY and CDR2 SVGEGT. The CDR3 is CASSPGQGYRETQYF. The CDR3 DNA reads as TGTGCCAGCAGCCCGGGACAGGGGTACAGAGAGACCCAGTACTTC.

The V gene is TRBV3-1 (or the pseudogene TRBV3-2), the J gene TRBJ1-1; D unclear. Germline V lookup: CDR1 LGHDT, CDR2 YNNKEL (reference sequence). The CDR3 totals 12 residues. V lost 6 bases and J 5 bases, leaving 10 bases between the germline ends. The CDR3 bases are TGTGCCAGCAGATCTTCGGGGACTGAAGCTTTCTTT. Translating it yields CASRSSGTEAFF.

The chain recombines TRBV11-3 with TRBJ2-2; D is perhaps TRBD1 (5 bases). Trimming took off 5 bases at V and 7 bases at J, with 11 bases between the two ends. The CDR3 length is 13 residues. Germline V gene lookup returns CDR1 SGHNT and CDR2 YENEEA. The DNA for the CDR3 is TGTGCCAGCAGCCGCAGGGCGAACGGGGAGCTGTTTTTT. This translates into CASSRRANGELFF.

The V and J genes are TRBV19 and TRBJ1-3; possibly TRBD1 for D (6 bases). Germline V gene sequence: CDR1 LNHDA, CDR2 SQIVND (reference sequence). The CDR3 extends over 17 amino acids. Trimming removed 6 bases at V and 0 bases at J, with 18 bases between. The chain's CDR3 is CASSRKPQGSSGNTIYF. CDR3 in DNA: TGTGCCAGTAGCCGCAAACCCCAGGGGAGCTCTGGAAACACCATATATTTT.